This TCR beta chain is from a study of T cells in Graves' hyperthyroidism and ophthalmopathy. Exclusion criteria comprised uncontrolled infection, other autoimmune disease, pregnancy or lactation. It was RNA transcripts that yielded the amplified TCR beta CDR3 regions. Primed by the HTBI set, a first-round RT-PCR was run on the TCR CDR3. TCRdb redid the calling of the multiplex PCR reads with MiXCR, one entry per CDR3 protein. The sample includes over 650,000 distinct CDR3 sequences, about 45% of them seen just once. The CDR3 runs 15 residues. V was clipped by 6 bases and J by 2 bases; unmatched bases: 6. CDR1 and CDR2 from the germline V gene are SGHTA and FQGNSA. As regards this clonotype: The antigen remains unidentified.

Study-level findings and limits: From stable hyperthyroidism, ophthalmopathy was set apart by a 13 V-J model.

J is TRBJ2-2 and V is TRBV7-2; 7 bases line up with TRBD2. Source material: peripheral blood or thyroid tissue (not recorded which). The sequence came from an adult man with Graves' disease, either hyperthyroidism or ophthalmopathy (not recorded which). The CDR3 nucleotides are TGTGCCAGCAGTTTCCCGGGACTAAACACCGGGGAGCTGTTTTTT. It encodes CASSFPGLNTGELFF.